The entry that follows covers one T cell receptor beta chain sequence. Antigen specificity is unknown. PCR was performed using 60 Vbeta and 13 Jbeta primers. Measured with immunoSEQ multiplex PCR; TCRdb has only the in-frame clones, and not every one. The sample has 100,000 to 150,000 clones. V lost 5 bases, J lost 9 bases, and 6 bases stayed unmatched. The CDR3 has 15 residues. Germline lookup yields CDR1 SGHTA and CDR2 FQGNSA. This sample was included in a study of cytomegalovirus exposure and HLA in healthy donors. Points from the study as a whole: The study had only CMV serostatus as immune exposure information. Later, TCR association rates were found to vary by HLA locus, highest for DRB1 and lowest for HLA-C.

Sequencing was carried out using PBMCs. The J gene is TRBJ2-1, the V gene TRBV7-2, with 14 bases fitting TRBD2. This clonotype was sampled from a woman aged 35 to 49 in good health and CMV-seronegative. The CDR3: CASSPTSGGAGEQFF. CDR3 nucleotide sequence: TGTGCCAGCAGCCCGACTAGCGGGGGGGCGGGTGAGCAGTTCTTC.